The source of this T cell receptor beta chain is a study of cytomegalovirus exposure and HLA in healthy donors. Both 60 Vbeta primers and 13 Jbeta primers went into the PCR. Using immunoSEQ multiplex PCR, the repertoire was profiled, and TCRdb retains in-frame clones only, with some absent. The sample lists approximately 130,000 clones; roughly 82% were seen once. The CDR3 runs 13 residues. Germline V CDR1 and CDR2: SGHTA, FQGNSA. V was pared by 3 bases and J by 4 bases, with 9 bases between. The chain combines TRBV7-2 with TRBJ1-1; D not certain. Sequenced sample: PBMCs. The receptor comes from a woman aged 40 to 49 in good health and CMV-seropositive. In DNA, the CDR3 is TGTGCCAGCAGCTTCTGGAGAGGCACTGAAGCTTTCTTT. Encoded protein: CASSFWRGTEAFF.